The 25 T cell receptor beta chains reported below all come from one sample, sequenced in a study of T cells after posttransplantation cyclophosphamide. Libraries were prepared by immunoSEQ multiplex PCR; TCRdb keeps only in-frame clonotypes and omits some of them. The sample has around 66,000 clones, 90% to 95% seen once; the top ten hold about 3%. Sequencing input: PBMCs. Receptors originate from a woman aged 25 to 39 in good health and a related stem cell transplant donor.

The CDR3 DNA follows: TGTGCCACCAGCAGAGCTGCCGCGGAGCCCCTCCACTTT. Translation gives CATSRAAAEPLHF. This chain uses TRBV15 with TRBJ1-6; D gene unclear. Trimming took off 1 base at V and 13 bases at J, with 11 bases between the two ends. The CDR3 sequence is 13 residues long. The germline CDR1 and CDR2 sequences are LNHNV and YYDKDF (reference sequence).

The V and J genes are TRBV6-5 and TRBJ2-1; 10 positions agree with TRBD1. The trim removed 0 bases at V and 5 bases at J, leaving 1 base unmatched. The length of the CDR3 is 15 residues. The germline V gene encodes CDR1 MNHEY and CDR2 SVGAGI. CDR3 sequence (DNA): TGTGCCAGCAGTTACTCGGGACAGGGGCACAATGAGCAGTTCTTC. Translated: CASSYSGQGHNEQFF.

The chain couples TRBV29-1 to TRBJ2-1, with TRBD1 matching 7 bases. Trimming cost V 6 bases and J 5 bases; bases outside gene matches: 13. CDR1 is SQVTM, CDR2 ANQGSEA, per germline. This CDR3 spans 15 amino acids. CDR3 DNA sequence: TGCAGCGTGGGAGCCTACAGGGGACGAGACAATGAGCAGTTCTTC. Translation: CSVGAYRGRDNEQFF.

J is TRBJ1-2 and V is TRBV7-2; 11 bases are shared with TRBD1. The CDR3 runs to 16 residues. In germline, CDR1 is SGHTA, CDR2 FQGNSA. The V and J ends lost 5 bases and 8 bases, in that order; junction bases with no gene match: 13. The DNA of the CDR3 is TGTGCCAGCAGCATCACCGGGACAGGGGGAGGAGGCGGCTACACCTTC. Its translation: CASSITGTGGGGGYTF.

V and J are TRBV7-8 and TRBJ1-6; D remains unclear. CDR3 size: 14 residues. V was pared by 0 bases and J by 6 bases, with 6 bases between. Germline CDR1 and CDR2: SGHVS and FQNEAQ. CDR3 DNA: TGTGCCAGCAGCTTAGCCCCAGCTAATTCACCCCTCCACTTT. This encodes CASSLAPANSPLHF.

This clone was counted a few times. The gene calls are TRBV10-2 and TRBJ2-3, with a tentative D call TRBD1 (6 bases). Germline V gives CDR1 WSHSY, CDR2 SAAADI. V dropped 6 bases and J dropped 5 bases, with 21 bases sitting between them. The CDR3 has 16 amino acids. Here the CDR3 DNA reads TGCGCCAGCAGGATGGACAGACAAACACGAGGAGATACGCAGTATTTT. Translated, it gives CASRMDRQTRGDTQYF.

This clone was counted a single time. This chain uses TRBV11-2 with TRBJ2-1; D tentatively reads TRBD1 or TRBD2 (5 bases each). Trimming cost V 2 bases and J 6 bases, with 14 bases left between them. This CDR3 region has 15 residues. Germline-derived CDR1 and CDR2 are SGHAT and FQNNGV. CDR3 DNA sequence: TGTGCCAGCAGCTTATTGGACAATGGGGGCAATGAGCAGTTCTTC. Amino acids: CASSLLDNGGNEQFF.

The chain uses TRBV28 and TRBJ1-2, with a possible D match to TRBD1 (6 bases). The CDR3 is made up of 13 amino acids. V lost 7 bases and J 4 bases, leaving 13 bases between the germline ends. Germline V lookup: CDR1 MDHEN, CDR2 SYDVKM. Here the CDR3 reads CASTPQQGYGYTF. The CDR3 DNA reads TGTGCCAGCACACCACAACAGGGCTATGGCTACACCTTC.

The chain uses TRBV11-2 and TRBJ1-2, with D maybe TRBD1 (6 bases). This CDR3 has 15 residues. Germline V lookup: CDR1 SGHAT, CDR2 FQNNGV. V was shortened by 4 bases and J by 5 bases, with 17 bases between the two germline ends. CDR3 amino acids: CASSSAGQYLYGYTF. The CDR3 nucleotides are TGTGCCAGCAGCTCAGCTGGACAGTATTTATATGGCTACACCTTC.

This chain joins TRBV7-9 and TRBJ2-5, with D unresolved. This CDR3 has 14 amino acids. Trimming removed 3 bases at V and 1 base at J, with 9 bases between. Looked up from germline, CDR1 is SEHNR and CDR2 is FQNEAQ (reference sequence). Here the CDR3 reads CASSFPSSQETQYF. CDR3 sequence (DNA): TGTGCCAGCAGCTTTCCGTCCTCCCAAGAGACCCAGTACTTC.

This clone occurred once. V and J are TRBV7-2 and TRBJ1-2, with a possible D match to TRBD1 (6 bases). Germline V gene lookup returns CDR1 SGHTA and CDR2 FQGNSA. The CDR3 has 15 residues. With 2 bases removed from V and 4 bases from J, the gap between germline ends came to 14 bases. CDR3 bases: TGTGCCAGCAGCTTAAAAGATCTACAGGGCTATGGCTACACCTTC. Translation gives CASSLKDLQGYGYTF. The full variable domain, completed using reference TRBV7-2 and TRBJ1-2, is GAGVSQSPSNKVTEKGKDVELRCDPISGHTALYWYRQSLGQGLEFLIYFQGNSAPDKSGLPSDRFSAERTGGSVSTLTIQRTQQEDSAVYLCASSLKDLQGYGYTFGSGTRLTVV.

The chain couples TRBV5-5 to TRBJ2-5; 7 positions match TRBD1. V dropped 5 bases and J dropped 1; count of bases not matched to a gene: 2. This CDR3 is 13 amino acids long. CDR1 is SGHKS and CDR2 is YYEKEE in the germline V gene (reference sequence). The CDR3: CASRTGFQETQYF. The CDR3 DNA follows: TGTGCCAGCAGGACAGGGTTCCAAGAGACCCAGTACTTC.

This clone was seen a few times. V and J are TRBV13 and TRBJ2-7; D is ambiguous. Germline assignment: CDR1 PRHDT and CDR2 FYEKMQ (reference sequence). The CDR3 has 13 residues. Trimming removed 2 bases at V and 1 base at J, with 6 bases between. The CDR3 nucleotides are TGTGCCAGCAGCTTAACCGGATCCTACGAGCAGTACTTC. This sequence encodes CASSLTGSYEQYF.

The CDR3 sequence is CASRGEAGVGSGANVLTF. The DNA of the CDR3 is TGTGCCAGCCGGGGGGAGGCAGGTGTTGGCTCTGGGGCCAACGTCCTGACTTTC. The V gene is TRBV5-5, the J gene TRBJ2-6; TRBD2 matches at 7 bases. The CDR3 covers 18 residues. Germline V gene lookup returns CDR1 SGHKS and CDR2 YYEKEE (reference sequence). J gave up 0 bases and V 7 bases, and 13 bases lay outside the gene matches.

The sample holds one count of this clone. V is TRBV6-1 and J is TRBJ1-1; D uncertain. The CDR3 is made up of 12 amino acids. Germline CDR1 and CDR2: MNHNS and SASEGT. The V and J ends lost 6 bases and 6 bases respectively, with 11 bases between them. CDR3 protein: CASSPSLAEAFF. CDR3 nucleotides: TGTGCCAGCAGCCCCTCTCTTGCTGAAGCTTTCTTT.

This clone was seen only a few times. This chain connects TRBV7-9 to TRBJ1-2; tentative D call: TRBD1 (5 bases). Germline CDR1 SEHNR, CDR2 FQNEAQ (reference sequence). V shed 4 bases and J shed 0 bases, with 15 bases lying between them. CDR3 length: 16 amino acids. The CDR3 region is CASSSRGRGPNYGYTF. CDR3 nucleotide sequence: TGTGCCAGCAGCTCCCGGGGTAGGGGCCCTAACTATGGCTACACCTTC. Using reference TRBV7-9 and TRBJ1-2 for the parts outside the CDR3, the full variable domain is DTGVSQNPRHKITKRGQNVTFRCDPISEHNRLYWYRQTLGQGPEFLTYFQNEAQLEKSRLLSDRFSAERPKGSFSTLEIQRTEQGDSAMYLCASSSRGRGPNYGYTFGSGTRLTVV.

This clone was counted a single time. For the CDR3, the DNA is TGTGCCAGTAGTATTTCCCGGGCTCTGGTAGGGAGGAGGGATGGCTACACCTTC. Its protein product is CASSISRALVGRRDGYTF. The V gene is TRBV19, the J gene TRBJ1-2; no clear D. The germline gives CDR1 LNHDA, CDR2 SQIVND (reference sequence). The ends were cut back, 3 bases at V and 6 bases at J, with 26 bases in the middle. The CDR3 totals 18 residues.

The rearrangement links TRBV11-2 to TRBJ2-2; D unresolved. This CDR3 region has 19 residues. CDR1 and CDR2 from the germline V gene are SGHAT and FQNNGV. V was clipped by 1 base and J by 1 base, with 19 bases between them. CDR3 coding DNA: TGTGCCAGCAGCTTAGGTGCAGGATTTATTAAGGTGAACACCGGGGAGCTGTTTTTT. This gives the protein CASSLGAGFIKVNTGELFF.

The chain has TRBV13 and TRBJ2-7; no clear D gene. The CDR3 consists of 11 residues. Germline loops: CDR1 PRHDT, CDR2 FYEKMQ (reference sequence). Trimming stripped 3 bases from V and 7 bases from J, with 7 bases between. CDR3: CASSLLREQYF. The CDR3 DNA reads TGTGCCAGCAGCTTGCTAAGGGAGCAGTACTTC.

The chain combines TRBV28 with TRBJ2-1, with TRBD2 identical over 14 bases. Germline V gene sequence: CDR1 MDHEN, CDR2 SYDVKM. This CDR3 is 15 amino acids long. V lost 5 bases to trimming and J lost 6 bases; unmatched junction nucleotides: 3. CDR3 sequence reads: CASSLGTSGGNEQFF. CDR3 in DNA: TGTGCCAGCAGTCTAGGGACTAGCGGGGGCAATGAGCAGTTCTTC.

The V call is TRBV10-2, the J call TRBJ2-1; 10 bases line up with TRBD1. The CDR3 extends over 16 amino acids. Germline CDR1 WSHSY, CDR2 SAAADI. V shed 2 bases, J shed 6 bases, and the junction held 7 bases outside the gene matches. In nucleotides, the CDR3 is TGCGCCAGCAGTGAGCACCGGGACAGGGGAGTCAATGAGCAGTTCTTC. This codes for CASSEHRDRGVNEQFF.

The chain uses TRBV14 and TRBJ1-2, with D unresolved. Germline lookup yields CDR1 SGHDN and CDR2 FVKESK. Trimming left V 5 bases short and J 4 bases short, with 11 bases between. The CDR3 is 13 amino acids. The CDR3 reads CASSLRLGYGYTF. In nucleotides, the CDR3 is TGTGCCAGCAGCTTGAGGTTAGGCTATGGCTACACCTTC.

The count of this clone is one. The chain has TRBV5-6 and TRBJ1-3, with TRBD1 as a possible D gene (6 bases). Germline loops: CDR1 SGHDT, CDR2 YYEEEE. V shed 5 bases and J shed 0 bases, with 9 bases lying between them. The CDR3 is 14 amino acids. CDR3 residues: CASRATGSGNTIYF. CDR3 DNA: TGTGCCAGCAGAGCGACAGGCTCTGGAAACACCATATATTTT.

The V and J genes are TRBV19 and TRBJ1-1; possible D gene TRBD1, 5 bases. The CDR3 covers 12 residues. V gave up 2 bases and J gave up 10 bases, with 11 bases separating them. Germline values: CDR1 LNHDA, CDR2 SQIVND (reference sequence). The CDR3, as DNA: TGTGCCAGTAGTATATCGAGAACAGGAGCTTTCTTT. Protein: CASSISRTGAFF. Complete variable domain (other parts from reference TRBV19 and TRBJ1-1): DGGITQSPKYLFRKEGQNVTLSCEQNLNHDAMYWYRQDPGQGLRLIYYSQIVNDFQKGDIAEGYSVSREKKESFPLTVTSAQKNPTAFYLCASSISRTGAFFGQGTRLTVV.

V usage is TRBV4-3 and J usage is TRBJ2-1; 10 bases align to TRBD1. V dropped 3 bases and J dropped 0; count of bases not matched to a gene: 2. This CDR3 has 16 amino acids. Germline assignment: CDR1 LGHNA and CDR2 YSLEER. CDR3: CASSQDRGSSYNEQFF. For the CDR3, the DNA is TGCGCCAGCAGCCAGGACAGGGGGTCCTCCTACAATGAGCAGTTCTTC.